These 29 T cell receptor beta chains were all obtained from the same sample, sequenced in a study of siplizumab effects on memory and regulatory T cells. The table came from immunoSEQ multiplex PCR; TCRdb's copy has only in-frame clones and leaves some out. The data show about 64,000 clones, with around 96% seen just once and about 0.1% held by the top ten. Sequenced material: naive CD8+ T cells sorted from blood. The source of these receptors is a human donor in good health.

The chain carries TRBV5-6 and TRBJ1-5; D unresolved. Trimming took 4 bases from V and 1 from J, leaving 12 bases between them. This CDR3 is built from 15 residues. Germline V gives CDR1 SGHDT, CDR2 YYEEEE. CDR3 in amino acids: CASSVGPGSNQPQHF. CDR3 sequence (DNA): TGTGCCAGCAGCGTAGGACCCGGGAGCAATCAGCCCCAGCATTTT.

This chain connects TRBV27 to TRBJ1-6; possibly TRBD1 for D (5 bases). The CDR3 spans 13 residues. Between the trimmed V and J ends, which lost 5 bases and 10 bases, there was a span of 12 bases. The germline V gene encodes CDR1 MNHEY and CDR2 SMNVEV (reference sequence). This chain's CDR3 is CASSAGTGSPLHF. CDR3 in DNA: TGTGCCAGCAGTGCTGGGACCGGATCACCCCTCCACTTT.

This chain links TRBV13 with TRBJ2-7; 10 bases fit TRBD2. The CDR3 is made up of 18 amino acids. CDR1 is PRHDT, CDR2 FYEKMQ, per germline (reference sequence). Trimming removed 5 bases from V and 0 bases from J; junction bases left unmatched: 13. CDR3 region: CASSPASGGPLLSYEQYF. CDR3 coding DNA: TGTGCCAGCAGCCCCGCTAGCGGGGGACCGCTTCTCTCCTACGAGCAGTACTTC.

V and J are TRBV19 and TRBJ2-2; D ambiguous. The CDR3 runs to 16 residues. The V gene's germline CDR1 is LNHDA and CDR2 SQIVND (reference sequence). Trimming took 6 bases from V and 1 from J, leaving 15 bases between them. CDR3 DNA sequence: TGTGCCAGTAGCCTACTCCCCGCAGGGAACACCGGGGAGCTGTTTTTT. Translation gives CASSLLPAGNTGELFF.

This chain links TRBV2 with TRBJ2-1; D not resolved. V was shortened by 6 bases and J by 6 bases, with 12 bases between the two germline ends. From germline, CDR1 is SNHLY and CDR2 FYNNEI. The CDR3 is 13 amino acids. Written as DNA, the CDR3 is TGTGCCAGCAGCCAAGACATAAGCAATGAGCAGTTCTTC. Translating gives CASSQDISNEQFF.

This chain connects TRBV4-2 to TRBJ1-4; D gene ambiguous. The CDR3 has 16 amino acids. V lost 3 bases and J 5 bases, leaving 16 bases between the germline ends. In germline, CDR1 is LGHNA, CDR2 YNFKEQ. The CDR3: CASSHAINDQNEKLFF. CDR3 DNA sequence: TGTGCCAGCAGCCACGCAATTAACGACCAGAATGAAAAACTGTTTTTT.

CDR3 nucleotides: TGCGCCAGCAGCCAAGCGGTGGGCACCTACGAGCAGTACTTC. It is translated as CASSQAVGTYEQYF. The V call is TRBV4-1, the J call TRBJ2-7; D remains ambiguous. Germline-derived CDR1 and CDR2 are MGHRA and YSYEKL. Trimming shortened V by 1 base and J by 2 bases, and 9 bases separated the two germline ends. The CDR3 length is 14 residues.

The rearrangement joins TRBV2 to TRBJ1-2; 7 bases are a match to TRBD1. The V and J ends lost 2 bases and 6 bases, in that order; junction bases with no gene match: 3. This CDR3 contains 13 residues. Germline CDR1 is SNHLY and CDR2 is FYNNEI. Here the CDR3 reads CASSERQGHGYTF. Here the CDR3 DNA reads TGTGCCAGCAGTGAAAGACAGGGCCATGGCTACACCTTC.

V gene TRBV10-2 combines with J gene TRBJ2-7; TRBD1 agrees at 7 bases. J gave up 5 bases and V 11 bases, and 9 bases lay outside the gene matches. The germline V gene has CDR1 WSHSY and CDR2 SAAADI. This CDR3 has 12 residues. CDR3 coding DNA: TGCGCCTCACGGGACAGCCCCGACGAGCAGTACTTC. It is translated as CASRDSPDEQYF.

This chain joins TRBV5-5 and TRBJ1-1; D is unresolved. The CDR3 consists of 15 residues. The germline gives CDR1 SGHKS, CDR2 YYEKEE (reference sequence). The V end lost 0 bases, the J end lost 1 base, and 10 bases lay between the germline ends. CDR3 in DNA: TGTGCCAGCAGCTTGGTTCCGGACTCGAACACTGAAGCTTTCTTT. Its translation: CASSLVPDSNTEAFF.

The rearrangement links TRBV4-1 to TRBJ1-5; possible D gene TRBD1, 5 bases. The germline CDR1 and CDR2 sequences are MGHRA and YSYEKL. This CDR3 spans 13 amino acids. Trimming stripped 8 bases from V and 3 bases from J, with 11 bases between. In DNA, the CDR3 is TGCGCCAGCTCGACAGCGCCCAATCAGCCCCAGCATTTT. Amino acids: CASSTAPNQPQHF.

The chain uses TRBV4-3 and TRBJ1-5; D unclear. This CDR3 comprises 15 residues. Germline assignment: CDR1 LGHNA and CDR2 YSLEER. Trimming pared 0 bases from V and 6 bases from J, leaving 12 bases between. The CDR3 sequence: CASSQDSGSSQPQHF. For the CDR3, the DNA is TGCGCCAGCAGCCAAGATTCGGGCAGTTCTCAGCCCCAGCATTTT.

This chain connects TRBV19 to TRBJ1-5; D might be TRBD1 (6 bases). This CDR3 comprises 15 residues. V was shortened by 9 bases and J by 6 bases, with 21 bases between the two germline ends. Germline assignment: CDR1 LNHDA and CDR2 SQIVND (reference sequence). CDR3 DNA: TGTGCCAGCGGGCTTCAGGGGTTCGAAGGTCAGCCCCAGCATTTT. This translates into CASGLQGFEGQPQHF.

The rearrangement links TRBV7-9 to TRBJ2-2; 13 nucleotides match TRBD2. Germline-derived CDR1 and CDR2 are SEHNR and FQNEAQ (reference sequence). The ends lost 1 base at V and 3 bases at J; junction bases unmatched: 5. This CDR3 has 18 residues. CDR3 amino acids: CASSLDPGLAGDTGELFF. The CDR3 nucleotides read TGTGCCAGCAGCTTAGACCCTGGACTAGCGGGGGACACCGGGGAGCTGTTTTTT.

The CDR3 loop reads CASGDLTNIYEQYF. The DNA of the CDR3 is TGTGCCAGCGGGGACTTAACTAACATCTACGAGCAGTACTTC. This chain connects TRBV27 to TRBJ2-7, with a possible D match to TRBD2 (6 bases). Deletions cut 8 bases from V and 3 bases from J, with 17 bases between. The germline gives CDR1 MNHEY, CDR2 SMNVEV (reference sequence). The CDR3 totals 14 residues.

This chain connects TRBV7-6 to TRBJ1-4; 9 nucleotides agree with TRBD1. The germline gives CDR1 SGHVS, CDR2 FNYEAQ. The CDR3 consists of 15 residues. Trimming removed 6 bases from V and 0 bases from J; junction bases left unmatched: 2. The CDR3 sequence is CASSDRGSTNEKLFF. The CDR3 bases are TGTGCCAGCAGTGACAGGGGGTCAACTAATGAAAAACTGTTTTTT. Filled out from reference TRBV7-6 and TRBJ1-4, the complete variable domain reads GAGVSQSPRYKVTKRGQDVALRCDPISGHVSLYWYRQALGQGPEFLTYFNYEAQQDKSGLPNDRFSAERPEGSISTLTIQRTEQRDSAMYRCASSDRGSTNEKLFFGSGTQLSVL.

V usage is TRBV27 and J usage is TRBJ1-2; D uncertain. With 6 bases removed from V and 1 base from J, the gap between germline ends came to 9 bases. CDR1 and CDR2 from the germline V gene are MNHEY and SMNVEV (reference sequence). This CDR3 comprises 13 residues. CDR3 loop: CASRSGLNYGYTF. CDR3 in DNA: TGTGCCAGCAGATCGGGCCTTAACTATGGCTACACCTTC.

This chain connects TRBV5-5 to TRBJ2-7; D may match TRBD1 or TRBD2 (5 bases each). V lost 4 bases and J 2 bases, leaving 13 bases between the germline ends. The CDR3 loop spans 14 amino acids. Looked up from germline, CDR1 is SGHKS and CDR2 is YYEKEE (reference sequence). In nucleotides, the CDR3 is TGTGCCAGCAGCCCCGGGACGGAGACCTACGAGCAGTACTTC. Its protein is CASSPGTETYEQYF.

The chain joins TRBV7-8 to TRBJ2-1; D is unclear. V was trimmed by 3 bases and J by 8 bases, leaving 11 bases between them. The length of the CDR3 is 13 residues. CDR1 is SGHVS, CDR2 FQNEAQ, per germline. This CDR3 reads CASSFSLGDEQFF. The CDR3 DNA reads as TGTGCCAGCAGCTTTAGCCTCGGCGATGAGCAGTTCTTC.

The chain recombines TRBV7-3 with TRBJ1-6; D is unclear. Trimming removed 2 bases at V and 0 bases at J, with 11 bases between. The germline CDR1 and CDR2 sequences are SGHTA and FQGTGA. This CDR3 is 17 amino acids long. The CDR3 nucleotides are TGTGCCAGCAGCTTATTTGAGCGGAGCTCCTATAATTCACCCCTCCACTTT. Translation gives CASSLFERSSYNSPLHF.

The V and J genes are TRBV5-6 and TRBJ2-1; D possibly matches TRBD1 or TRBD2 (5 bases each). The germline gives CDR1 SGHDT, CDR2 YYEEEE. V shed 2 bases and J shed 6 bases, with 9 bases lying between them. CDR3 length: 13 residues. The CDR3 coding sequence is TGTGCCAGCAGCTTCGGGACCCTCAATGAGCAGTTCTTC. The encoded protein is CASSFGTLNEQFF.

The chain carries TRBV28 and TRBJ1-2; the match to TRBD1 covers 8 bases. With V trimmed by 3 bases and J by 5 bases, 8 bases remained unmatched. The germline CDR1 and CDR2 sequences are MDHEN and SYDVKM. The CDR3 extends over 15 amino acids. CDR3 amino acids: CASSFGTGVWYGYTF. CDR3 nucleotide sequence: TGTGCCAGCAGTTTCGGGACAGGAGTCTGGTATGGCTACACCTTC.

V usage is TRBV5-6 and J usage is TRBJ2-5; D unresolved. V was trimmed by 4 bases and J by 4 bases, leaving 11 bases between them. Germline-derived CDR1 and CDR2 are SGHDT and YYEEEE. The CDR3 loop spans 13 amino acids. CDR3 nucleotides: TGTGCCAGCAGCCCGGTGGGTTCAGAGACCCAGTACTTC. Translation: CASSPVGSETQYF.

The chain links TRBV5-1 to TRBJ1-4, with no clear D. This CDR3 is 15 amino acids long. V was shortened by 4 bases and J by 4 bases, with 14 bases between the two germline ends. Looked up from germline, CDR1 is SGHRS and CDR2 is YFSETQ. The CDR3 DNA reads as TGCGCCAGCAGCCCGGAAGGCGGGATTAATGAAAAACTGTTTTTT. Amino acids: CASSPEGGINEKLFF.

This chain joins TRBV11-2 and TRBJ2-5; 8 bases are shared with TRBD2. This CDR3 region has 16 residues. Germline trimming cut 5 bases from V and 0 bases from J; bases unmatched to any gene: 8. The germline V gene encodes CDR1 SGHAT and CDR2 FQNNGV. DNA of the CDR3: TGTGCCAGCAGCCCAGGGACTAGTCCTTACCAAGAGACCCAGTACTTC. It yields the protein CASSPGTSPYQETQYF.

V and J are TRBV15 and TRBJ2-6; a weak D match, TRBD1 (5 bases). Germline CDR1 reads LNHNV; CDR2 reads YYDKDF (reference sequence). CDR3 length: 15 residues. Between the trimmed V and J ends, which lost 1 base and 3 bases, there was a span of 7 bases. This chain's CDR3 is CATSRGRDGANVLTF. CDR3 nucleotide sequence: TGTGCCACCAGCAGAGGCAGGGATGGGGCCAACGTCCTGACTTTC.

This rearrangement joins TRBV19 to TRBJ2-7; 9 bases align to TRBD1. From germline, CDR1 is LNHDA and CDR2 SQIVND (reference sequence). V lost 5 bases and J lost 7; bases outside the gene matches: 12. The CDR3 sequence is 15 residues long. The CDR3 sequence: CASSDHDRGFPEQYF. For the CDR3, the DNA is TGTGCCAGTAGTGACCACGACAGGGGGTTCCCGGAGCAGTACTTC.

This CDR3 reads CASSEALLGKQPQHF. The DNA of the CDR3 is TGTGCCAGCAGTGAAGCGCTTCTGGGGAAACAGCCCCAGCATTTT. The chain couples TRBV6-1 to TRBJ1-5; D gene unclear. This CDR3 has 15 residues. The V gene's germline CDR1 is MNHNS and CDR2 SASEGT. The germline V and J ends were trimmed by 0 bases and 7 bases, with 13 bases remaining between them.

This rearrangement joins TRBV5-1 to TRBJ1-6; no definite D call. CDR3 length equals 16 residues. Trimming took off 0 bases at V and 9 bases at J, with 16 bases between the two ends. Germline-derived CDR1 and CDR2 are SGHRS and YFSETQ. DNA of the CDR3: TGCGCCAGCAGCTTGGGCCAGGAAGTACTCCTTTCACCCCTCCACTTT. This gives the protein CASSLGQEVLLSPLHF.